The subject of this entry is one T cell receptor beta chain. As yet, its antigen is unknown. This sample was included in a study of radiotherapy plus CTLA-4 blockade in lung cancer. Findings and caveats of the study: Early shifts in blood T cell clones, with interferon-beta, reportedly predicted response best.

The method was immunoSEQ multiplex PCR; TCRdb's version includes in-frame clones alone and lacks a portion of them. The sample has about 32,000 clones; 75% to 90% are singletons. V shed 5 bases and J 5 bases; nucleotides not matched to a gene: 5. Per the germline V gene, CDR1 is SGHRS and CDR2 is YFSETQ. The CDR3 spans 13 residues. The chain carries TRBV5-1 and TRBJ2-5; 8 bases are a match to TRBD1. The sample in question was peripheral blood, obtained from a patient treated with radiotherapy plus ipilimumab. This TCR was recovered from a human donor with non-small cell lung cancer who had stable disease on radiotherapy plus ipilimumab. The CDR3 DNA reads TGCGCCAGCAGTCGCCAGGGGGCCGAGACCCAGTACTTC. Translated: CASSRQGAETQYF.